This T cell receptor beta chain was captured in a study of regulatory T cells in long-lasting Graves disease. General observations from the study: Public clonotype sharing was higher in persistent than newly diagnosed patients.

This clonotype was seen more than once but under ten times. Its target is unknown. Combining iRepertoire HTBI primers with Arm-PCR of CDR3 regions, the authors built TCR beta libraries. MiXCR was run by TCRdb on the multiplex PCR reads, yielding one entry per CDR3 protein. The table includes approximately 400,000 distinct CDR3 sequences, around 11% detected once. Time point given: newly diagnosed GD, antithyroid drugs for less than 3 months. RNA extracted from PBMCs served as the sequencing template. Patients with Graves' disease were diagnosed by American Thyroid Association guidelines. Recruitment took place at an endocrinology department in Xi'an, China. This CDR3 is built from 15 residues. CDR1 and CDR2 (germline): SGHDN, FVKESK. Trimming left V 2 bases short and J 5 bases short, with 13 bases between. These records were also assigned to another study, of T cells in Graves' hyperthyroidism and ophthalmopathy. That paper notes: Primed by the HTBI set, a first-round RT-PCR was run on the TCR CDR3.

The specimen comprised peripheral blood mononuclear cells (PBMCs), sampled at new diagnosis, from a patient treated with antithyroid drugs. The source of this sequence is a woman between 18 and 29 years old with Graves disease. This chain uses TRBV14 with TRBJ2-4; TRBD2 is a possible D gene (6 bases). CDR3 coding DNA: TGTGCCAGCAGCCAACCAGGGACTGCTCAAAACATTCAGTACTTC. Encoded protein: CASSQPGTAQNIQYF. Full variable domain (outside the CDR3, taken from reference TRBV14 and TRBJ2-4): EAGVTQFPSHSVIEKGQTVTLRCDPISGHDNLYWYRRVMGKEIKFLLHFVKESKQDESGMPNNRFLAERTGGTYSTLKVQPAELEDSGVYFCASSQPGTAQNIQYFGAGTRLSVL.